This T cell receptor (beta chain) comes out of a study of blood T cell repertoires in COVID-19. On the study more broadly: Italy, Spain and the United States were the sources of the convalescent and acute COVID-19 samples.

TCRdb's copy holds only in-frame clones and misses some; the assay was immunoSEQ multiplex PCR. The profile shows about 480,000 clones, 70% to 90% of them singletons. This CDR3 region has 14 residues. Unmatched junction bases numbered 9, after V lost 6 bases and J lost 8 bases. The germline CDR1 and CDR2 sequences are SEHNR and FQNEAQ (reference sequence). In terms of age and location, participants ranged from about 18 to 100 years and lived in under 30 US areas. The receptor was derived from a woman aged 18-30 years with acute COVID-19. V and J are TRBV7-9 and TRBJ1-4; 7 positions match TRBD1. The sequenced sample was PBMCs or T cells enriched from blood (not recorded which). CDR3: CASSSQTGREKLFF. CDR3 nucleotides: TGTGCCAGCAGTTCTCAGACAGGGCGGGAAAAACTGTTTTTT. Full variable domain (missing parts from reference TRBV7-9 and TRBJ1-4): DTGVSQNPRHKITKRGQNVTFRCDPISEHNRLYWYRQTLGQGPEFLTYFQNEAQLEKSRLLSDRFSAERPKGSFSTLEIQRTEQGDSAMYLCASSSQTGREKLFFGSGTQLSVL.